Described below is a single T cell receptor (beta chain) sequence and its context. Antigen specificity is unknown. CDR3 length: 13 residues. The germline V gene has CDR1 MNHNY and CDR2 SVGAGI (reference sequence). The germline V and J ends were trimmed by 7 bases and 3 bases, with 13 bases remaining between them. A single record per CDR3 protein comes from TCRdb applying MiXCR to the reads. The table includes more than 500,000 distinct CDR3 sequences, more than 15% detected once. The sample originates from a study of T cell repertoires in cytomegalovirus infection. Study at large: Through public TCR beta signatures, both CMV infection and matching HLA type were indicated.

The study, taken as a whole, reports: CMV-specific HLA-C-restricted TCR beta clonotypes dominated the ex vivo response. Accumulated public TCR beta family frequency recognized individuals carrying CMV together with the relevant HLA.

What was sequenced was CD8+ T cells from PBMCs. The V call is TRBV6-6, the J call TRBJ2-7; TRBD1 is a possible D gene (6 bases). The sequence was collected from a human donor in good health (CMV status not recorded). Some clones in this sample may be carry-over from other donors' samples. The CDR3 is CASIPQDSYEQYF. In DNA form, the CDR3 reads TGTGCCAGCATTCCCCAGGACAGCTACGAGCAGTACTTC.